This T cell receptor beta chain came from a study of blood T cell repertoires in COVID-19 (dated by TCRdb to the early 2020s). About the investigation overall: Collaborator samples came from the United States, Italy and Spain and covered acute and convalescent phases of COVID-19. The material from the prospective study consisted of cDNA or gDNA derived from T cells, B-cell-depleted T cells, or PBMCs. Subjects who had been exposed to COVID-19, were actively infected with it, or had recovered from it provided the deeply sampled blood TCRbeta repertoires that made up the dataset. The repertoires were made available in a free public database intended to serve as a resource for research on the immune response to SARS-CoV-2. The samples were drawn from the first 160 participants of the ongoing ImmuneRACE study and from over 950 subjects provided by 6 global collaborators. The sample metadata nearly always contained a de-identified subject ID, COVID-19 status, age in years and sex. Where available, HLA class I and class II types were obtained from metadata supplied by the sample provider rather than from assay-based typing.

TCRbeta CDR3 regions were amplified from genomic DNA using the immunoSEQ Assay, a bias-controlled multiplex PCR. The source study handled its data this way. Within the assay, amplification of reference gene primers was used to estimate how many nucleated cells each sample contained. To quantify the absolute abundance of each unique TCRbeta CDR3 rearrangement, sequence reads were collapsed and filtered. For each sample, productive Simpson clonality was calculated as the square root of Simpson's diversity index across productive rearrangements. Imported from immuneACCESS, the table was reduced by TCRdb to in-frame sequences with V and J called. These copies leave out some clones; in studies compared against another copy, an unresolved V gene accounts for under half, and the cause of the remainder is not known. The V and J calls and clone size are taken from that table; D and trimming were inferred from the DNA. The sample records about 160,000 clones, about 80% of which are singletons. Under 9% of the sample belongs to the ten largest clones.

Study-level results and caveats: Clinical and demographic metadata were provided uncurated, with the amount varying by source and participant.

In Seattle, one collaborating source enrolled patients while the infection was active and tracked those patients longitudinally over the course of disease. Whole blood was collected in K2EDTA tubes by collaborating institutions according to the institutions' own protocols. For TCRbeta analysis, collaborators shipped samples in one of three forms: frozen whole blood, isolated PBMCs, or DNA extracted from either of those sample types. This clone is a singleton in its sample. It has no known antigen specificity. One base away there is no much larger clone; base qualities are not given. V lost 0 bases and J lost 3 bases; the stretch between them is 10 bases long. From the cysteine up to the phenylalanine, the CDR3 has a length of 15 residues. This entry keeps only the CDR3 DNA: 45 bases, framed from base 1. CDR1 and CDR2 were assigned from the germline V gene as SGDLS and YYNGEE.

The rearranged chain carries TRBV9 and TRBJ2-1, with TRBD1 as a weak D call on 5 bases. The sample comprised peripheral blood. The TCR was taken from a woman between 40 and 50 years old with COVID-19, enrolled during active disease. The DNA is as follows: TGTGCCAGCAGCGTAGATCAGGGCCTCTACAATGAGCAGTTCTTC. Protein translation: CASSVDQGLYNEQFF.